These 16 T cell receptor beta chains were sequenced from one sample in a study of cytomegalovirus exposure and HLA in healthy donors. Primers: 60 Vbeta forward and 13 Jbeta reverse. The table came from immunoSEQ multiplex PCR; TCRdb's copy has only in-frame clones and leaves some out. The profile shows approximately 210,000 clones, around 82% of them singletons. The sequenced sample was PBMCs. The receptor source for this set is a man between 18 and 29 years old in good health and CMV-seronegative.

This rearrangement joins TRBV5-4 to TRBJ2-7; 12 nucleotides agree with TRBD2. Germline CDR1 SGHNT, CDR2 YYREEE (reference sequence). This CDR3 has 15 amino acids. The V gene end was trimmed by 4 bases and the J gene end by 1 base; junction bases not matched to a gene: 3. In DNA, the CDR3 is TGTGCCAGCAGCCCCGGACTAGCGGGGTCCTACGAGCAGTACTTC. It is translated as CASSPGLAGSYEQYF.

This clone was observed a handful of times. Written as DNA, the CDR3 is TGTGCCAGCCAGACAGGGGAGATCGGAGGCAATCAGCCCCAGCATTTT. Its translation is CASQTGEIGGNQPQHF. The rearrangement uses TRBV28 and TRBJ1-5; 8 bases map to TRBD1. CDR1 and CDR2 from the germline V gene are MDHEN and SYDVKM. The CDR3 has 16 residues. V lost 8 bases and J lost 2; bases outside the gene matches: 11.

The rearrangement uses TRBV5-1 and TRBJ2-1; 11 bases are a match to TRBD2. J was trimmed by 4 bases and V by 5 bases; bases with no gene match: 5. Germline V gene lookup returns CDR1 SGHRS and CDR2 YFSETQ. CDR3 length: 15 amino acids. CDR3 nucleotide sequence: TGCGCCAGCAGACTAGGGACTAGCGGTTACAATGAGCAGTTCTTC. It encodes CASRLGTSGYNEQFF.

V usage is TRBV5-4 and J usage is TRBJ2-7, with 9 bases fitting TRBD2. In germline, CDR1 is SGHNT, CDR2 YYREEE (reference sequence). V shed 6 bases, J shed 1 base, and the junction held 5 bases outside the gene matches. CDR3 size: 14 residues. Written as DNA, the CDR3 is TGTGCCAGCACCCCTCTAGCGGGATCCTACGAGCAGTACTTC. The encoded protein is CASTPLAGSYEQYF.

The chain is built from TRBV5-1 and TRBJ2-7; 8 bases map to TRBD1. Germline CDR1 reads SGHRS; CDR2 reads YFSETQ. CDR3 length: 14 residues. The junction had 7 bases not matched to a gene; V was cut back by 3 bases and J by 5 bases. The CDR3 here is CASSYDRGGDEQYF. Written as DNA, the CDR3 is TGCGCCAGCAGCTATGACAGGGGCGGGGACGAGCAGTACTTC.

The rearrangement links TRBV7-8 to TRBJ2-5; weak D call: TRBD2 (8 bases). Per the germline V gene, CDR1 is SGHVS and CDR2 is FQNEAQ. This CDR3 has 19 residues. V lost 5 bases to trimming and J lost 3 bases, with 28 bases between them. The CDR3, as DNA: TGTGCCAGCAGCCTTCTCAGGGGGACCCACGGGAGGGCAAAAGAGACCCAGTACTTC. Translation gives CASSLLRGTHGRAKETQYF.

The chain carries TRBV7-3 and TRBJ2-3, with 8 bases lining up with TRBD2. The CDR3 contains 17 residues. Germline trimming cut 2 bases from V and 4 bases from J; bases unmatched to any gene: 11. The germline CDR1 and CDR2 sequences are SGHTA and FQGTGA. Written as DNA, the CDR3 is TGTGCCAGCAGCTTAGGTTCCAGCGGGAGAGTTGCAGATACGCAGTATTTT. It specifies CASSLGSSGRVADTQYF.

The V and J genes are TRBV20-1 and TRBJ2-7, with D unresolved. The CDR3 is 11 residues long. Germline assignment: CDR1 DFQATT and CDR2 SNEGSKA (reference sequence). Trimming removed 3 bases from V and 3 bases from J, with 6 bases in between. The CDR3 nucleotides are TGCAGTGCTAGGAGGTACTACGAGCAGTACTTC. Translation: CSARRYYEQYF.

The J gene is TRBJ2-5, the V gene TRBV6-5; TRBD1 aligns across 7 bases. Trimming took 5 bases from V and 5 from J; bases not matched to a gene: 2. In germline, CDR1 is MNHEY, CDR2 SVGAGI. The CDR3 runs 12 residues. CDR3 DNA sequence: TGTGCCAGCAGTGTACAGGGGGAGACCCAGTACTTC. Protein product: CASSVQGETQYF.

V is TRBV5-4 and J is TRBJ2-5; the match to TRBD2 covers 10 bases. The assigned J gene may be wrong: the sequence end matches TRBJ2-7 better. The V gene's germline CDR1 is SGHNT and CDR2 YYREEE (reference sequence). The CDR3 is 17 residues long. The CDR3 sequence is CASSSLAGGTLGYEQYF. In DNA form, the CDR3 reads TGTGCCAGCAGTTCATTAGCGGGAGGAACCCTTGGGTACGAGCAGTACTTC.

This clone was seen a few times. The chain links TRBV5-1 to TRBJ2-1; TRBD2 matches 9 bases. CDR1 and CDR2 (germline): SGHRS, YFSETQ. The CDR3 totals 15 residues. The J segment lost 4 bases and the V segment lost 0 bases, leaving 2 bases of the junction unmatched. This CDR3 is CASSLASGAYNEQFF. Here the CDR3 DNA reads TGCGCCAGCAGCTTGGCTAGCGGGGCTTACAATGAGCAGTTCTTC.

CDR3 sequence reads: CASSLASRVALDTQYF. The CDR3 bases are TGCGCCAGCAGCTTGGCCTCTCGTGTGGCCCTGGATACGCAGTATTTT. This chain uses TRBV5-1 with TRBJ2-3, with D hard to call. This CDR3 comprises 16 residues. The germline V gene encodes CDR1 SGHRS and CDR2 YFSETQ. Between the trimmed V and J ends, which lost 0 bases and 6 bases, there was a span of 17 bases.

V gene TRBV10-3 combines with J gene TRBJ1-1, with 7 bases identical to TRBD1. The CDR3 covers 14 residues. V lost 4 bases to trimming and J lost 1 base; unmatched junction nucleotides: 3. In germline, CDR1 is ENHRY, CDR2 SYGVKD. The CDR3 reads CAISGAGGNTEAFF. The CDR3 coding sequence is TGTGCCATCAGTGGTGCAGGGGGGAACACTGAAGCTTTCTTT.

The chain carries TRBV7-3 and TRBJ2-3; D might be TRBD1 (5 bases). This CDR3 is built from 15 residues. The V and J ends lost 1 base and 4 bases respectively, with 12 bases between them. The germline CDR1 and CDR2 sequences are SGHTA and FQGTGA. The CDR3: CASSLNDDSSDTQYF. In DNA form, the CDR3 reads TGTGCCAGCAGCTTAAACGACGACAGTTCAGATACGCAGTATTTT.

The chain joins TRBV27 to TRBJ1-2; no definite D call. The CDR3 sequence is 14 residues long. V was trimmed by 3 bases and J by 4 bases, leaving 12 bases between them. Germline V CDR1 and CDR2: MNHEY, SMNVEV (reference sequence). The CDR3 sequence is CASSLGRAGYGYTF. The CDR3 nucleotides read TGTGCCAGCAGTTTGGGAAGGGCGGGCTATGGCTACACCTTC.

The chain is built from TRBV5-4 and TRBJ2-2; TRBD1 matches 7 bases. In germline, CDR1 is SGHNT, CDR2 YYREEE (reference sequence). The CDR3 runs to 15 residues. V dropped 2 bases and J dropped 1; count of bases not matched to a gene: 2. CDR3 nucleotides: TGTGCCAGCAGCTTTCGGACAGGGAACACCGGGGAGCTGTTTTTT. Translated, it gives CASSFRTGNTGELFF.